This record concerns one T cell receptor (beta chain) sequence. CDR3 length: 20 residues. V was cut by 3 bases and J by 7 bases, with 28 bases left in between. The sample comes from a study of CD8 T cells in Susac syndrome. Reverse transcription of about 0.45 to 1 ug RNA was performed with random hexamers. A multiplex approach, immunoSEQ multiplex PCR, amplified TCR beta CDR3 across 54 Vbeta and 13 Jbeta. TCRdb re-called the immunoSEQ multiplex PCR reads through MiXCR, storing one row per CDR3 protein. The sample contains roughly 330,000 distinct CDR3 sequences, 92% of which appear only once. Sequencing targeted TCR beta in T cells from blood (CD8+ and CD4+). The patients who served as multiple sclerosis controls were treatment-naive and had stable or active relapsing-remitting disease that fulfilled the revised McDonald criteria. The CD8+ and CD4+ T cells were negatively isolated, with the TEMRA cells enriched by FACS.

This TCR derives from a human donor with multiple sclerosis. This chain uses TRBV23-1 with TRBJ1-6, with D hard to call. TRBV23-1 is classed as an ORF, of uncertain function. Sequencing was done on a sample of CD4+ T cells from PBMCs. The CDR3 DNA follows: TGCGCCAGCAGTCATCCGCCGGCCGAACCCGCCCGTTTTCGGAATTCACCCCTCCACTTT. Amino acid sequence: CASSHPPAEPARFRNSPLHF.